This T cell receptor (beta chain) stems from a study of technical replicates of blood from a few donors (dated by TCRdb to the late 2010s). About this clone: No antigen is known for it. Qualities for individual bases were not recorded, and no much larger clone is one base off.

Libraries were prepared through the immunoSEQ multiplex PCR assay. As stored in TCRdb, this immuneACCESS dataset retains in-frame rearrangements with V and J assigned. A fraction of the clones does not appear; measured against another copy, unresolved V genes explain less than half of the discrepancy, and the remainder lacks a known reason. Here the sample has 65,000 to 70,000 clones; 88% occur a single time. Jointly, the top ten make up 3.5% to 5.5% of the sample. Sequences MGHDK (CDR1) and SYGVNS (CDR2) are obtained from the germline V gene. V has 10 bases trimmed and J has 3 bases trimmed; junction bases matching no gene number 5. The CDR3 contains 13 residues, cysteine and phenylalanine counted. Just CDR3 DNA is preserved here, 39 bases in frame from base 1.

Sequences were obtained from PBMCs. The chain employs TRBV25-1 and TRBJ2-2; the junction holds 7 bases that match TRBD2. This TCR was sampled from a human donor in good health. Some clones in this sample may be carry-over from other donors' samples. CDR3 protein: CATLAADTGELFF. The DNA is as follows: TGTGCCACCCTAGCGGCGGACACCGGGGAGCTGTTTTTT.